This TCR beta chain was recovered during a study of early T cells in non-severe SARS-CoV-2 infection. This clonotype was observed many times. Tagging with unique molecular identifiers was applied to individual cDNA molecules. Each CDR3 protein is one row after TCRdb ran MiXCR on the 5' RACE reads. The profile shows roughly 35,000 distinct CDR3 sequences, 5.5% to 7% of them singletons. CDR1 DFQATT and CDR2 SNEGSKA come from the germline V gene (reference sequence). V was shortened by 4 bases and J by 3 bases, with 10 bases between the two germline ends. CDR3 size: 12 residues. The chain joins TRBV20-1 to TRBJ2-7; D possibly corresponds to TRBD1 (6 bases). Sequenced: whole blood. The TCR sequence derives from an adult who was a healthcare worker with PCR-confirmed SARS-CoV-2 infection or an uninfected control (not recorded which). The CDR3 coding sequence is TGCAGTGCTAAGGGGGTGGTCTACGAGCAGTACTTC. Amino acid sequence: CSAKGVVYEQYF.